This T cell receptor beta chain was recorded in a study of T cell clones after liver transplantation. About the study: As an antigen-independent comparator, third-party-reactive TCRbeta sequences came from pre-transplant mixed lymphocyte reactions.

CDR3 length equals 17 residues. Germline lookup yields CDR1 MNHEY and CDR2 SMNVEV (reference sequence). V was clipped by 2 bases and J by 5 bases, with 22 bases between them. The method was immunoSEQ multiplex PCR; TCRdb's version includes in-frame clones alone and lacks a portion of them. This repertoire shows fewer than 25,000 clones, roughly 92% found once; its top ten account for about 25%. J is TRBJ2-7 and V is TRBV27; a possible D gene is TRBD2 (7 bases). The sample was CD8+ T cells from blood, taken roughly 26 months after liver transplant. This receptor was identified in a human patient who received a liver transplant. Some T cells may trace back to the graft donor. This CDR3 is CASSLSPGRGAINEQYF. CDR3 DNA sequence: TGTGCCAGCAGTTTAAGTCCGGGACGGGGGGCCATAAACGAGCAGTACTTC.